The present T cell receptor (beta chain) was sequenced within a study of blood T cells in healthy people across ages. As concerns this clonotype: What it binds is not known.

Primed by a sample-barcoded 5' primer and a J-beta primer mix, a second PCR proceeded for roughly 7 to 11 cycles. Each of the cDNA molecules was tagged by a template-switch adaptor with 12 random nucleotides. TCRdb recomputed calls from the 5' RACE reads with MiXCR, one row per CDR3 protein. The sample lists approximately 690,000 distinct CDR3 sequences, around 41% occurring once. V was cut by 3 bases and J by 6 bases, with 18 bases left in between. The CDR3 loop spans 16 amino acids. The germline gives CDR1 ENHRY, CDR2 SYGVKD. Aged roughly 6 to 100, donors were systemically healthy Caucasians from Russia. The study isolated at least 7 million PBMCs from each sample. Study conclusions and caveats: Estimates based on one million T cells were treated as lower bounds.

This TCR was recovered from a man aged 80 or over in good health. Specimen: blood. This sequence joins TRBV10-3 and TRBJ2-1, with D possibly being TRBD1 (6 bases). CDR3 in amino acids: CAISDPKGTRCNEQFF. The DNA of the CDR3 is TGTGCCATCAGTGACCCCAAAGGGACACGTTGCAATGAGCAGTTCTTC.